The clone carrying this T cell receptor (beta chain) was detected once. The sample comes from a study of blood T cell repertoires in COVID-19. Study background: Sites across the United States, Italy and Spain contributed samples from acute and convalescent COVID-19. Sample material is recorded as cDNA or gDNA derived from T cells, B-cell-depleted T cells, or PBMCs.

Per the study methods: Amplification from reference gene primers served as the basis for estimated nucleated cell counts. Sequencing used immunoSEQ multiplex PCR; TCRdb keeps in-frame clones, though not all of them. The DNA was the basis for D and trimming; V, J and clone size are from that table. Of 65,000 to 90,000 clones in the sample, 70% to 90% were seen once. The CDR3 runs 15 residues. Germline V gene lookup returns CDR1 SEHNR and CDR2 FQNEAQ (reference sequence). Trimming removed 6 bases from V and 3 bases from J; junction bases left unmatched: 6. The sequencing input was peripheral blood. V usage is TRBV7-9 and J usage is TRBJ1-3, with 9 bases matching TRBD1. The sequence came from a man aged 50 to 60 with acute or convalescent COVID-19. CDR3 sequence reads: CASRSRQGDGNTIYF. DNA of the CDR3: TGTGCCAGCAGGTCGAGACAGGGGGATGGAAACACCATATATTTT.